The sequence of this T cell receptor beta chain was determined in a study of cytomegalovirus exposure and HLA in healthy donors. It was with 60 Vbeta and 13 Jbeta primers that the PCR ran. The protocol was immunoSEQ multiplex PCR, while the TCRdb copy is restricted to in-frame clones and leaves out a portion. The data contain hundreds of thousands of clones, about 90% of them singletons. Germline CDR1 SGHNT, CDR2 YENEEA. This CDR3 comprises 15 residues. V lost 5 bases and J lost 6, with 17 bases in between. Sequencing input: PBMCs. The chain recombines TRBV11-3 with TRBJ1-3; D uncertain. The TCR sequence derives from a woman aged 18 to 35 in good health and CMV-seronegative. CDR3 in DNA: TGTGCCAGCAGCGCGGGCCACGGAAACGAAAACACCATATATTTT. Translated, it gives CASSAGHGNENTIYF.